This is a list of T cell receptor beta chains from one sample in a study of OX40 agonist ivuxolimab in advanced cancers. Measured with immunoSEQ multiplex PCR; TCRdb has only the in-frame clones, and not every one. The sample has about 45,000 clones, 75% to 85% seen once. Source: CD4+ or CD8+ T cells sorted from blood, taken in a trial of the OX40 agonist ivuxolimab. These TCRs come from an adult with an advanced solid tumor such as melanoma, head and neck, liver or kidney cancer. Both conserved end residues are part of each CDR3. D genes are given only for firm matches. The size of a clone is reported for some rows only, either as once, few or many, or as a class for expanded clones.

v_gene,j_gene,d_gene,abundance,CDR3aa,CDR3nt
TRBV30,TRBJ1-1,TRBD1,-,CAWSVTGWDTEAFF,TGTGCCTGGAGTGTGACAGGGTGGGACACTGAAGCTTTCTTT
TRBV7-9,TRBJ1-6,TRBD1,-,CASSPLDRGYNSPLHF,TGTGCCAGCAGCCCCCTGGACAGGGGATATAATTCACCCCTCCACTTT
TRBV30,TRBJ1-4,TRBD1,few,CAWRGDRTDEKLFF,TGTGCCTGGAGGGGGGACAGGACGGATGAAAAACTGTTTTTT
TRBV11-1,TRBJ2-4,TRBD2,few,CASSSTSGRAKNIQYF,TGTGCCAGCAGTTCGACTAGCGGGAGGGCCAAAAACATTCAGTACTTC
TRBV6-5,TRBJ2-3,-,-,CASSYSGLVSTDTQYF,TGTGCCAGCAGTTACTCCGGACTGGTTAGCACAGATACGCAGTATTTT
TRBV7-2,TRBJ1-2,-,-,CASSLTQGPDYNYGYTF,TGTGCCAGCAGCTTAACCCAGGGACCCGACTACAACTATGGCTACACCTTC
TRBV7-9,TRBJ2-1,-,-,CASSPDPQRAYNEQFF,TGTGCCAGCAGCCCAGATCCCCAGCGGGCATACAATGAGCAGTTCTTC
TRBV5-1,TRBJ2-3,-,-,CASSLTGPTTDTQYF,TGCGCCAGCAGCTTAACAGGGCCTACAACAGATACGCAGTATTTT
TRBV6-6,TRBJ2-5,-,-,CASSSHRGETQYF,TGTGCCAGCAGTTCCCATCGGGGGGAGACCCAGTACTTC
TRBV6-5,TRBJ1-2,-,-,CASSQGLVDGYTF,TGTGCCAGCAGTCAGGGCCTCGTGGATGGCTACACCTTC
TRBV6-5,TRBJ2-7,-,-,CASSYTRLNRGGEQYF,TGTGCCAGCAGTTACACGAGATTGAACAGGGGAGGTGAGCAGTACTTC